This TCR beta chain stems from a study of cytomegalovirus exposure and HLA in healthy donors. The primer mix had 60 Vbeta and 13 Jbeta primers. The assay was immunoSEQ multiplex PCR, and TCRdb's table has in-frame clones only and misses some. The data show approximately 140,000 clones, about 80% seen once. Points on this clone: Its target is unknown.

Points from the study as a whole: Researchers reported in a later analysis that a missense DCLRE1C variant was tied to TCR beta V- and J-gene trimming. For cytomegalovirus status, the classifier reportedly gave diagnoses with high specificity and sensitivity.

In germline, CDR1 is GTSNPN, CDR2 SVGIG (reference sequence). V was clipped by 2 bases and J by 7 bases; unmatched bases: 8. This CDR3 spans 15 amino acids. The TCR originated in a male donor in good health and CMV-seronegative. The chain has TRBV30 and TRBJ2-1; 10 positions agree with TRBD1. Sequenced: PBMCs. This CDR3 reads CAWSITGTGANEQFF. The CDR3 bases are TGTGCCTGGAGTATAACCGGGACAGGGGCGAATGAGCAGTTCTTC.